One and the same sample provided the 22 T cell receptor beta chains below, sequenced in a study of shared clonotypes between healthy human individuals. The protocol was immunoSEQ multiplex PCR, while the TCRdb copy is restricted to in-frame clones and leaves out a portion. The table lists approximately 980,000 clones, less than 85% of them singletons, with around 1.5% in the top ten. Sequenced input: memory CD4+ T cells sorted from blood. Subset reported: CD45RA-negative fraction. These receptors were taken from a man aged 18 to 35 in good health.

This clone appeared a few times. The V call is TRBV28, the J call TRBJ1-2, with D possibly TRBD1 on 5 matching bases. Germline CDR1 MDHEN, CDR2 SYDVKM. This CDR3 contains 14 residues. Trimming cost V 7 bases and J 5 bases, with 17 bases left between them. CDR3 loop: CASTLPGTEYGYTF. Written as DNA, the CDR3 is TGTGCCAGCACCCTACCCGGGACGGAATATGGCTACACCTTC.

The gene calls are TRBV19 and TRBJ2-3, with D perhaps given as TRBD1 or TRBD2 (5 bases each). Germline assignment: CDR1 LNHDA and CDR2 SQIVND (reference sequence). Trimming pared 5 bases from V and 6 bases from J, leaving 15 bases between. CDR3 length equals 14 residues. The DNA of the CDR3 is TGTGCCAGTAGTCTCTCGGGACGCCCCGATACGCAGTATTTT. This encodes CASSLSGRPDTQYF.

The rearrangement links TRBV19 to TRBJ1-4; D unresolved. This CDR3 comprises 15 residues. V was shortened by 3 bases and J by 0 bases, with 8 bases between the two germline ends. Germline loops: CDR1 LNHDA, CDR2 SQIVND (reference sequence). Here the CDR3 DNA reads TGTGCCAGTAGTATTGAACCCGCAACTAATGAAAAACTGTTTTTT. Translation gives CASSIEPATNEKLFF.

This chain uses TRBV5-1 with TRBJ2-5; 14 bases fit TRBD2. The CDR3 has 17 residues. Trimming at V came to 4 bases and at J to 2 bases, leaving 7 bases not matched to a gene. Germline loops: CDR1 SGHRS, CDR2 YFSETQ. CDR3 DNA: TGCGCCAGCAGCCCGGCAAGACTAGCGGGGGGGCAAGAGACCCAGTACTTC. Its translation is CASSPARLAGGQETQYF.

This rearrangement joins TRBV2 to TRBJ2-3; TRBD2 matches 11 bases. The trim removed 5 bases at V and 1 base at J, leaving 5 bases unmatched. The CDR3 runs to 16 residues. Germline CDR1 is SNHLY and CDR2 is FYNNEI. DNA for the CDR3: TGTGCCAGCAGTAGGACTAGCGGGCCGGGCACAGATACGCAGTATTTT. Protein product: CASSRTSGPGTDTQYF.

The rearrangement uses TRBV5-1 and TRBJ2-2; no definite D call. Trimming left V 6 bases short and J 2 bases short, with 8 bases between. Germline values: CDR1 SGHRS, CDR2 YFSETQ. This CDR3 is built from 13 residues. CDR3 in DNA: TGCGCCAGCAAACAAGCTAACACCGGGGAGCTGTTTTTT. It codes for CASKQANTGELFF.

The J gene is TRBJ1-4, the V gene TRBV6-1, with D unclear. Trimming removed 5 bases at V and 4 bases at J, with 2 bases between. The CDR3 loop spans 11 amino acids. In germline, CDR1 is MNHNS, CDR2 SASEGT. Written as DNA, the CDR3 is TGTGCCAGCAGTTTTAATGAAAAACTGTTTTTT. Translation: CASSFNEKLFF.

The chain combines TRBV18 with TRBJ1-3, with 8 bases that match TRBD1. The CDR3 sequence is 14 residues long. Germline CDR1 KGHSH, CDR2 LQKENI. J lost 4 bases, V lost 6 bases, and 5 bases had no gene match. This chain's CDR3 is CASSQTGDGNTIYF. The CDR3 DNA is TGTGCCAGCTCTCAGACAGGGGACGGAAACACCATATATTTT.

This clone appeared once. Here the CDR3 DNA reads TGTGCCAGTAGTATAGCGGGAAGGGGGGCAGATACGCAGTATTTT. It yields the protein CASSIAGRGADTQYF. The chain is built from TRBV19 and TRBJ2-3; D might be TRBD1 or TRBD2, each matching 6 bases. The CDR3 totals 15 residues. Trimming took off 1 base at V and 4 bases at J, with 12 bases between the two ends. CDR1 LNHDA and CDR2 SQIVND come from the germline V gene (reference sequence).

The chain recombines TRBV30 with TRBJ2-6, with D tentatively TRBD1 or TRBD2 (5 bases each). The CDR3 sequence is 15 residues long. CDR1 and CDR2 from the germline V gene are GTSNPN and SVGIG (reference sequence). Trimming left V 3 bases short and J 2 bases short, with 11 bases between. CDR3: CAWSLGRTGANVLTF. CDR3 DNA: TGTGCCTGGAGCTTGGGACGAACTGGGGCCAACGTCCTGACTTTC. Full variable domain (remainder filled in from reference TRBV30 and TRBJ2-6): SQTIHQWPATLVQPVGSPLSLECTVEGTSNPNLYWYRQAAGRGLQLLFYSVGIGQISSEVPQNLSASRPQDRQFILSSKKLLLSDSGFYLCAWSLGRTGANVLTFGAGSRLTVL.

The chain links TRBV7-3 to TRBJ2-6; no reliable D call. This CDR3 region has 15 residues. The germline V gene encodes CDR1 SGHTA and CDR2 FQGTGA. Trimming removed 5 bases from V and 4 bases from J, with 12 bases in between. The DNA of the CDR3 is TGTGCCAGCAGCCCAATGCTAGGCGGGGCCAACGTCCTGACTTTC. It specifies CASSPMLGGANVLTF.

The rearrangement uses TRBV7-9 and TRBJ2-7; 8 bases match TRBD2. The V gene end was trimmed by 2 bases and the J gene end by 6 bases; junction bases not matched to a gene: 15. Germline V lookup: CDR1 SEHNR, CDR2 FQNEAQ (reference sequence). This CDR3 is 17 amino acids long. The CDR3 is CASSLPGLGVRGLEQYF. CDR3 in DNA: TGTGCCAGCAGCTTACCGGGACTAGGGGTCCGGGGTCTCGAGCAGTACTTC.

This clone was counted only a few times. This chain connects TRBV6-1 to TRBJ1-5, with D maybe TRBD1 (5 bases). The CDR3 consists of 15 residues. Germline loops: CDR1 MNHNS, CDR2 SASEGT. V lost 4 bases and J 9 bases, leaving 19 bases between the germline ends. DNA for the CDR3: TGTGCCAGCAGTGGGTTGGACAAATTCGATTCGCCCCAGCATTTT. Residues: CASSGLDKFDSPQHF.

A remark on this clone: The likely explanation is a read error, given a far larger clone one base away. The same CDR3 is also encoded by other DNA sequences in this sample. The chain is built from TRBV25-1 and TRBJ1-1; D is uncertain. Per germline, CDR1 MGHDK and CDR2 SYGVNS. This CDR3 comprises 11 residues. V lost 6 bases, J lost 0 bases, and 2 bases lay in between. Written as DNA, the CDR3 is TGTGCCAGCAGCCTGAACACTGAAGCTTTCTTT. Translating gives CASSLNTEAFF.

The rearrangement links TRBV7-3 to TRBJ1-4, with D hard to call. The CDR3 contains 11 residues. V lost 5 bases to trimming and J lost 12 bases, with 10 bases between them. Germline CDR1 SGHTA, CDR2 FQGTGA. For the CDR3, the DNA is TGTGCCAGCAGCCTAAGAAGGGAACTGTTTTTT. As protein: CASSLRRELFF.

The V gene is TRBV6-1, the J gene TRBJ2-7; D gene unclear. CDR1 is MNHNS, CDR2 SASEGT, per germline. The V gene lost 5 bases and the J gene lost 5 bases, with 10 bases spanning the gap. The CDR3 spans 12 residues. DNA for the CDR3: TGTGCCAGCAGTCCAATGGTCCACGAGCAGTACTTC. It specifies CASSPMVHEQYF.

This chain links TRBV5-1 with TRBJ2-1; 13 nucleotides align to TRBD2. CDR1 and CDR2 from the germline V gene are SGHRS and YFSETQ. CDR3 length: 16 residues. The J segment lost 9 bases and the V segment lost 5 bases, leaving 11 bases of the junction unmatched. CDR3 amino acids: CASRGLGLAGVGEQFF. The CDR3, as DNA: TGCGCCAGCAGAGGTCTAGGACTAGCGGGAGTGGGTGAGCAGTTCTTC.

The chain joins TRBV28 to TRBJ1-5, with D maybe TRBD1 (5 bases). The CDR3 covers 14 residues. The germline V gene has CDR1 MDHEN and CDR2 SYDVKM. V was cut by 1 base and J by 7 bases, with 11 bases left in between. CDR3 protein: CASSLSGEGQPQHF. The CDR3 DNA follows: TGTGCCAGCAGTTTATCGGGGGAGGGGCAGCCCCAGCATTTT.

CDR3 nucleotide sequence: TGTGCCAGCAGTTTCGGGCGGGGGTATTACGAGCAGTACTTC. It encodes CASSFGRGYYEQYF. The V and J genes are TRBV28 and TRBJ2-7; TRBD2 aligns across 7 bases. With 3 bases clipped from V and 4 bases from J, the junction kept 6 bases outside the gene matches. Germline lookup yields CDR1 MDHEN and CDR2 SYDVKM. This CDR3 has 14 amino acids.

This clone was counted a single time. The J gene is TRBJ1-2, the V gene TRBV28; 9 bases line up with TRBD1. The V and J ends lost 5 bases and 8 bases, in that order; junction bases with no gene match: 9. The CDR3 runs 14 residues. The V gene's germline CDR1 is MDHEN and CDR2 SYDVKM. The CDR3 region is CASSTRDRVGGYTF. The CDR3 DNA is TGTGCCAGCAGTACCCGGGACAGGGTGGGCGGCTACACCTTC.

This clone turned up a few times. The CDR3 sequence is CATSRDLGGEQYF. In DNA form, the CDR3 reads TGTGCCACCAGCAGAGATCTGGGGGGCGAGCAGTACTTC. The chain is built from TRBV15 and TRBJ2-7, with D maybe TRBD2 (6 bases). There are 13 residues in the CDR3. CDR1 is LNHNV and CDR2 is YYDKDF in the germline V gene (reference sequence). Trimming cost V 0 bases and J 6 bases, with 9 bases left between them.

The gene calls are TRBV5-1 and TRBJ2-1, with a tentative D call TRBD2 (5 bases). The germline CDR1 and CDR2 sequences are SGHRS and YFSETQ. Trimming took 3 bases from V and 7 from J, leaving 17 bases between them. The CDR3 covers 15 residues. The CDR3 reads CASSWPLDNTNEQFF. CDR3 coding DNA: TGCGCCAGCAGCTGGCCACTAGATAATACGAATGAGCAGTTCTTC.